This entry lists 19 T cell receptor beta chains sequenced from one sample in a study of blood T cell repertoires in COVID-19. The protocol was immunoSEQ multiplex PCR, while the TCRdb copy is restricted to in-frame clones and leaves out a portion. This table has approximately 170,000 clones, around 79% appearing once. What was sequenced was PBMCs or T cells enriched from blood (not recorded which). The receptors stem from a woman between 65 and 79 years old in a cohort exposed to, infected with or recovered from COVID-19 (not recorded which).

The CDR3 spells CASSLAGGTGYEQYF. The DNA of the CDR3 is TGTGCCAGCAGCTTAGCGGGCGGGACTGGCTACGAGCAGTACTTC. The rearrangement uses TRBV7-2 and TRBJ2-7, with TRBD2 as a possible D gene (6 bases). In germline, CDR1 is SGHTA, CDR2 FQGNSA. The CDR3 totals 15 residues. V lost 0 bases and J lost 3, with 12 bases in between.

This sequence joins TRBV28 and TRBJ1-2, with D uncertain. The CDR3 runs 14 residues. The ends were cut back, 3 bases at V and 3 bases at J, with 11 bases in the middle. The V gene's germline CDR1 is MDHEN and CDR2 SYDVKM. The CDR3 region is CASSFFLADYGYTF. CDR3 in DNA: TGTGCCAGCAGTTTCTTCCTCGCGGACTATGGCTACACCTTC.

The V gene is TRBV4-3, the J gene TRBJ1-2, with D hard to call. V lost 1 base, J lost 5 bases, and 11 bases lay in between. The CDR3 loop spans 14 amino acids. Germline-derived CDR1 and CDR2 are LGHNA and YSLEER. CDR3 bases: TGCGCCAGCAGCCAAGTTTGGGAGGCTTATGGCTACACCTTC. Translating gives CASSQVWEAYGYTF.

V usage is TRBV3-1 (or the pseudogene TRBV3-2) and J usage is TRBJ2-3; 8 positions match TRBD2. V lost 2 bases to trimming and J lost 2 bases; unmatched junction nucleotides: 6. The CDR3 is 16 residues long. The germline gives CDR1 LGHDT, CDR2 YNNKEL (reference sequence). CDR3 in DNA: TGTGCCAGCAGCCAACGATCGGGGGGGAACACAGATACGCAGTATTTT. It is translated as CASSQRSGGNTDTQYF.

V gene TRBV11-2 combines with J gene TRBJ2-2; 10 positions match TRBD1. Losses at the gene ends were 5 bases for V and 4 bases for J; bases not matched to a gene: 10. The CDR3 is 17 amino acids. Germline V gives CDR1 SGHAT, CDR2 FQNNGV. This chain's CDR3 is CASSPTGGPVRTGELFF. The DNA for the CDR3 is TGTGCCAGCAGCCCGACAGGGGGCCCTGTTCGCACCGGGGAGCTGTTTTTT.

The rearrangement joins TRBV4-2 to TRBJ1-2; D remains unclear. Germline CDR1 LGHNA, CDR2 YNFKEQ. This CDR3 has 11 residues. Trimming shortened V by 1 base and J by 8 bases, and 5 bases separated the two germline ends. The CDR3 sequence is CASSQGKGYTF. DNA for the CDR3: TGTGCCAGCAGCCAAGGTAAAGGCTACACCTTC.

The gene calls are TRBV5-5 and TRBJ1-2, with 12 bases lining up with TRBD1. V was clipped by 0 bases and J by 3 bases; unmatched bases: 3. The CDR3 sequence is 16 residues long. The germline CDR1 and CDR2 sequences are SGHKS and YYEKEE (reference sequence). The CDR3 sequence is CASSLDGTGGYYGYTF. CDR3 sequence (DNA): TGTGCCAGCAGCTTGGACGGGACAGGGGGCTACTATGGCTACACCTTC.

The chain combines TRBV7-9 with TRBJ2-5, with 8 bases fitting TRBD2. Germline values: CDR1 SEHNR, CDR2 FQNEAQ (reference sequence). This CDR3 is 14 amino acids long. Trimming at V came to 5 bases and at J to 0 bases, leaving 2 bases not matched to a gene. CDR3 region: CASSLSGNQETQYF. The CDR3, as DNA: TGTGCCAGCAGCCTTAGCGGGAACCAAGAGACCCAGTACTTC. The full variable domain, with the rest looked up from reference TRBV7-9 and TRBJ2-5, is DTGVSQNPRHKITKRGQNVTFRCDPISEHNRLYWYRQTLGQGPEFLTYFQNEAQLEKSRLLSDRFSAERPKGSFSTLEIQRTEQGDSAMYLCASSLSGNQETQYFGPGTRLLVL.

The V and J genes are TRBV27 and TRBJ1-4; no clear D. Looked up from germline, CDR1 is MNHEY and CDR2 is SMNVEV (reference sequence). The CDR3 runs 17 residues. The germline V and J ends were trimmed by 8 bases and 6 bases, with 25 bases remaining between them. This CDR3 is CASEKSTSGTPDEKLFF. CDR3 bases: TGTGCCAGCGAAAAAAGTACTTCGGGAACACCCGATGAAAAACTGTTTTTT.

The table lists this clone with a few counts. The chain carries TRBV5-1 and TRBJ2-1; 10 bases map to TRBD2. The CDR3 runs 15 residues. V was clipped by 4 bases and J by 6 bases; unmatched bases: 7. The V gene's germline CDR1 is SGHRS and CDR2 YFSETQ. The DNA of the CDR3 is TGCGCCAGCAGCCAGGGACTAGCGACGGCCAATGAGCAGTTCTTC. The encoded protein is CASSQGLATANEQFF.

This clone was counted between two and nine times. V and J are TRBV10-3 and TRBJ2-7, with a possible D match to TRBD2 (6 bases). CDR1 and CDR2 from the germline V gene are ENHRY and SYGVKD. This CDR3 comprises 16 residues. The V gene lost 0 bases and the J gene lost 3 bases, with 15 bases spanning the gap. The DNA of the CDR3 is TGTGCCATCAGTGAGTCCAATAGGGGACTTAACTACGAGCAGTACTTC. Amino acid sequence: CAISESNRGLNYEQYF.

Comment on this clone: The sample contains more than one DNA sequence encoding this CDR3. The chain carries TRBV6-2 or TRBV6-3 and TRBJ2-7; 11 bases are a match to TRBD2. The length of the CDR3 is 14 residues. J was trimmed by 3 bases and V by 4 bases; bases with no gene match: 2. Per the germline V gene, CDR1 is MNHEY and CDR2 is SVGEGT. In DNA, the CDR3 is TGTGCCAGCAGTTGGCTAGCGGGAGGCTACGAGCAGTACTTC. This codes for CASSWLAGGYEQYF.

The V call is TRBV7-6, the J call TRBJ2-2, with 7 bases aligning to TRBD1. V lost 1 base and J lost 5; bases outside the gene matches: 4. The germline V gene has CDR1 SGHVS and CDR2 FNYEAQ. The CDR3 totals 15 residues. The CDR3 nucleotides are TGTGCCAGCAGCTTAGGACAGGGATTTACCGGGGAGCTGTTTTTT. This translates into CASSLGQGFTGELFF.

The J gene is TRBJ2-1, the V gene TRBV27; 7 bases match TRBD1. After removal of 6 bases from V and 3 bases from J, the junction contained 11 bases not matched to a gene. CDR3 length: 16 residues. CDR1 and CDR2 (germline): MNHEY, SMNVEV (reference sequence). The CDR3 DNA reads as TGTGCCAGCAGAGCCGGGACAGCAGGCATCTACAATGAGCAGTTCTTC. This gives the protein CASRAGTAGIYNEQFF.

The chain links TRBV7-2 to TRBJ2-7; 15 bases fit TRBD2. CDR3 length: 19 residues. Unmatched junction bases numbered 11, after V lost 5 bases and J lost 0 bases. Germline CDR1 and CDR2: SGHTA and FQGNSA. CDR3 nucleotides: TGTGCCAGCAGCCGGACCGGGACTAGCGGGAGGCTCTACTCCTACGAGCAGTACTTC. Translating gives CASSRTGTSGRLYSYEQYF.

The chain has TRBV5-1 and TRBJ2-7; D unresolved. This CDR3 has 14 residues. V was trimmed by 0 bases and J by 2 bases, leaving 9 bases between them. Germline lookup yields CDR1 SGHRS and CDR2 YFSETQ. The CDR3 nucleotides are TGCGCCAGCAGCTTGGCGCCGGGTACCTACGAGCAGTACTTC. Its translation is CASSLAPGTYEQYF.

The chain uses TRBV7-9 and TRBJ2-1; TRBD2 matches at 7 bases. Losses at the gene ends were 1 base for V and 3 bases for J; bases not matched to a gene: 3. The germline gives CDR1 SEHNR, CDR2 FQNEAQ (reference sequence). The CDR3 spans 15 residues. CDR3 loop: CASSLELASYNEQFF. The DNA of the CDR3 is TGTGCCAGCAGCTTAGAACTAGCGAGCTACAATGAGCAGTTCTTC.

This chain uses TRBV28 with TRBJ2-1, with D maybe TRBD1 (5 bases). The CDR3 loop spans 12 amino acids. V lost 5 bases and J lost 5, with 7 bases in between. CDR1 is MDHEN and CDR2 is SYDVKM in the germline V gene. CDR3 region: CASSDRNNEQFF. The CDR3 region has the DNA TGTGCCAGCAGTGACAGAAACAATGAGCAGTTCTTC. Filled out from reference TRBV28 and TRBJ2-1, the complete variable domain reads DVKVTQSSRYLVKRTGEKVFLECVQDMDHENMFWYRQDPGLGLRLIYFSYDVKMKEKGDIPEGYSVSREKKERFSLILESASTNQTSMYLCASSDRNNEQFFGPGTRLTVL.

The rearrangement joins TRBV7-9 to TRBJ2-1, with TRBD2 matching 7 bases. This CDR3 region has 16 residues. Germline V gene sequence: CDR1 SEHNR, CDR2 FQNEAQ (reference sequence). The trim removed 2 bases at V and 3 bases at J, leaving 7 bases unmatched. CDR3 residues: CASSLTASGGYNEQFF. Written as DNA, the CDR3 is TGTGCCAGCAGCTTAACGGCTAGCGGAGGCTACAATGAGCAGTTCTTC. The whole variable domain, remainder taken from reference TRBV7-9 and TRBJ2-1, is DTGVSQNPRHKITKRGQNVTFRCDPISEHNRLYWYRQTLGQGPEFLTYFQNEAQLEKSRLLSDRFSAERPKGSFSTLEIQRTEQGDSAMYLCASSLTASGGYNEQFFGPGTRLTVL.